This T cell receptor beta chain derives from a study of CD8 T cells in Susac syndrome. Study outcomes and limitations: The study conceded that relatively few individuals underwent its TCR sequencing and HLA analysis.

The T cells that were sequenced for TCR beta were CD8+ and CD4+ cells from blood. The patients serving as multiple sclerosis controls were treatment-naive. They had stable or active relapsing-remitting disease and fulfilled revised McDonald criteria. As regards this clonotype: Its antigen is unknown.

An input of roughly 0.5 to 1 ug of RNA was subjected to reverse transcription using random hexamers. Across 54 Vbeta and 13 Jbeta, immunoSEQ multiplex PCR amplified TCR beta CDR3. Using its own MiXCR run on the immunoSEQ multiplex PCR reads, TCRdb lists one record per CDR3 protein. This table holds 400,000 or so distinct CDR3 sequences, approximately 89% found once. V shed 1 base and J 5 bases; nucleotides not matched to a gene: 3. The CDR3 loop spans 16 amino acids. Per germline, CDR1 LGHDT and CDR2 YNNKEL (reference sequence). This receptor was identified in a human donor with multiple sclerosis. What was sequenced was CD8+ T cells from PBMCs. V gene TRBV3-1 combines with J gene TRBJ2-2; TRBD2 aligns across 11 bases. CDR3 sequence (DNA): TGTGCCAGCAGCCAAGTCACTAGCGGGGGTACCGGGGAGCTGTTTTTT. Translation gives CASSQVTSGGTGELFF.